A selection of T cell receptor beta chains follows, all from one sample in a study of T cells in Graves' hyperthyroidism and ophthalmopathy. TCRdb reprocessed the multiplex PCR reads with MiXCR, giving one entry per CDR3 protein. The repertoire consists of 370,000 or so distinct CDR3 sequences, with 25% occurring once and the leading ten covering around 70%. The material sequenced was blood. All receptors derive from a man aged 50-60 years with Graves' hyperthyroidism. Both conserved end residues are part of each CDR3. Each record gives: V gene, D gene, clone size, J gene, CDR3 protein, CDR3 DNA. The D gene is left open where the match is weak. Rows may omit the clone size; those that give it use once, few, many or a size class.

>TRBV5-1|TRBD2|NA|TRBJ2-5
CASSSTSGPQETQYF
TGCGCCAGCAGCTCGACTAGCGGCCCCCAAGAGACCCAGTACTTC
>TRBV3-1|TRBD1|few|TRBJ1-3
CASSQVPPTGVGRNTIYF
TGTGCCAGCAGCCAAGTCCCCCCGACAGGGGTGGGGAGAAACACCATATATTTT
>TRBV5-6|NA|NA|TRBJ1-2
CASSFFARQYNYGYTF
TGTGCCAGCAGCTTCTTTGCCCGACAGTATAACTATGGCTACACCTTC
>TRBV3-1|TRBD1|many|TRBJ1-4
CASSRGDSRLEKLFF
TGTGCCAGCAGCCGTGGGGACAGCCGACTTGAAAAACTGTTTTTT
>TRBV6-1|NA|NA|TRBJ2-6
CASRRTLAGANVLTF
TGTGCCAGCAGGCGGACTCTTGCTGGGGCCAACGTCCTGACTTTC
>TRBV7-2|TRBD2|few|TRBJ2-3
CASSLAAGAISGTQYF
TGTGCCAGCAGCTTAGCGGCGGGAGCTATCTCGGGTACGCAGTATTTT
>TRBV2|NA|many|TRBJ2-2
CASRRDADTGELFF
TGTGCCAGCAGGAGGGACGCCGACACCGGGGAGCTGTTTTTT
>TRBV4-1|NA|NA|TRBJ1-4
CASSRDATNEKLFF
TGCGCCAGCAGTCGGGACGCGACGAATGAAAAACTGTTTTTT
>TRBV7-9|TRBD1|NA|TRBJ2-6
CASSLTGGGGTNVLTF
TGTGCCAGCAGCTTGACAGGGGGCGGTGGGACCAACGTCCTGACTTTC
>TRBV6-1|NA|many|TRBJ2-3
CASSSLDTQYF
TGTGCCAGCAGTTCGCTAGATACGCAGTATTTT
>TRBV20-1|NA|few|TRBJ2-7
CSAKDWSSIGEQYF
TGCAGTGCTAAGGACTGGAGCTCAATAGGCGAGCAGTACTTC
>TRBV27|NA|few|TRBJ2-3
CASASLTILDTQYF
TGTGCCAGCGCTAGCTTGACTATACTAGATACGCAGTATTTT
>TRBV19|NA|NA|TRBJ2-2
CASSSGFWELFF
TGTGCCAGTAGCTCCGGTTTCTGGGAGCTGTTTTTT
>TRBV28|NA|NA|TRBJ2-7
CASSHGSLGEQYF
TGTGCCAGCAGCCACGGGAGTCTAGGGGAGCAGTACTTC
>TRBV4-2|NA|few|TRBJ2-3
CASSQAESTDTQYF
TGTGCCAGCAGCCAAGCGGAGAGCACAGATACGCAGTATTTT
>TRBV12-3/TRBV12-4|TRBD1|many|TRBJ2-7
CASSRGDRGYEQYF
TGTGCCAGCAGTCGAGGGGACAGGGGGTACGAGCAGTACTTC
>TRBV4-1|NA|NA|TRBJ2-7
CASSQVFGPRGYEQYF
TGCGCCAGCAGCCAAGTATTTGGCCCTCGGGGGTACGAGCAGTACTTC
>TRBV20-1|NA|NA|TRBJ2-3
CSGLPGGMADTQYF
TGCAGCGGACTTCCTGGAGGGATGGCAGATACGCAGTATTTT
>TRBV7-2|NA|many|TRBJ1-1
CASSLLSLEAFF
TGTGCCAGCAGCTTACTCTCCCTTGAAGCTTTCTTT
>TRBV9|NA|few|TRBJ2-1
CASSVAGLEQFF
TGTGCCAGCAGCGTAGCCGGCCTTGAGCAGTTCTTC
>TRBV20-1|TRBD1|NA|TRBJ2-7
CSAPRPGTGNEQYF
TGCAGTGCTCCCCGTCCCGGGACAGGGAACGAGCAGTACTTC
>TRBV30|NA|NA|TRBJ1-5
CAWSVPNQPQHF
TGTGCCTGGAGTGTACCTAATCAGCCCCAGCATTTT
>TRBV11-2|NA|few|TRBJ2-5
CASSFPGTVKETQYF
TGTGCCAGCAGCTTTCCCGGGACCGTTAAAGAGACCCAGTACTTC
>TRBV9|NA|NA|TRBJ2-3
CASSVQGGSVPDTQYF
TGTGCCAGCAGCGTCCAGGGCGGTTCGGTGCCGGATACGCAGTATTTT
>TRBV6-2/TRBV6-3|NA|NA|TRBJ2-1
CASSYRGASRGEQFF
TGTGCCAGCAGTTACCGGGGGGCCTCAAGGGGGGAGCAGTTCTTC
>TRBV6-1|NA|NA|TRBJ2-5
CASSSTQETQYF
TGTGCCAGCAGTTCTACCCAAGAGACCCAGTACTTC
>TRBV27|TRBD1|NA|TRBJ1-2
CASSFRPRTGGGYTF
TGTGCCAGCAGTTTTCGACCAAGGACAGGGGGTGGCTACACCTTC
>TRBV6-1|TRBD2|few|TRBJ2-1
CASSGPEAGVFHNEQFF
TGTGCCAGCAGTGGGCCCGAAGCGGGAGTTTTTCACAATGAGCAGTTCTTC
>TRBV10-3|TRBD2|many|TRBJ2-7
CAISELAGSYEQYF
TGTGCCATCAGTGAATTAGCGGGCTCCTACGAGCAGTACTTC
>TRBV24-1|TRBD1|many|TRBJ1-1
CATSDTSTGELEAFF
TGTGCCACCAGTGATACCTCGACAGGGGAACTTGAAGCTTTCTTT
>TRBV11-1|TRBD1|many|TRBJ2-3
CASSFRGLGTDTQYF
TGTGCCAGCAGCTTCAGGGGGCTTGGCACAGATACGCAGTATTTT
>TRBV15|NA|NA|TRBJ2-7
CASSVTGFEQYF
TGTGCCAGCAGCGTTACAGGGTTCGAGCAGTACTTC
>TRBV27|TRBD1|few|TRBJ1-5
CASSDGTGGNQPQHF
TGTGCCAGCAGTGATGGGACAGGGGGCAATCAGCCCCAGCATTTT
>TRBV3-1|NA|few|TRBJ2-7
CASSQGWGDAYEQYF
TGTGCCAGCAGCCAAGGCTGGGGGGACGCCTACGAGCAGTACTTC
>TRBV20-1|NA|many|TRBJ2-3
CSARDGFQDTQYF
TGCAGTGCTAGAGACGGATTTCAGGATACGCAGTATTTT
>TRBV2|NA|many|TRBJ2-1
CASSVSRVGNNEQFF
TGTGCCAGCAGTGTGAGCAGGGTGGGCAACAATGAGCAGTTCTTC
>TRBV6-1|NA|NA|TRBJ2-2
CASSDNRATGELFF
TGTGCCAGCAGTGACAACAGAGCCACCGGGGAGCTGTTTTTT
>TRBV2|NA|many|TRBJ1-1
CASSERTTHRAFF
TGTGCCAGCAGTGAGCGGACCACGCACCGGGCTTTCTTT
>TRBV7-9|TRBD2|NA|TRBJ2-2
CASSHSGENTGELFF
TGTGCCAGCAGCCATAGCGGGGAGAACACCGGGGAGCTGTTTTTT
>TRBV11-2|NA|many|TRBJ2-3
CASSLFVTDTQYF
TGTGCCAGCAGCTTATTTGTTACAGATACGCAGTATTTT
>TRBV29-1|TRBD1|NA|TRBJ1-1
CSVSPGTVNTEAFF
TGCAGCGTCTCTCCCGGGACAGTAAACACTGAAGCTTTCTTT
>TRBV24-1|TRBD2|NA|TRBJ2-1
CATSVWEGNEQFF
TGTGCCACCAGTGTATGGGAGGGCAATGAGCAGTTCTTC
>TRBV29-1|NA|NA|TRBJ2-5
CSVEDRAATQYF
TGCAGCGTTGAAGATCGAGCGGCGACCCAGTACTTC
>TRBV20-1|NA|NA|TRBJ2-7
CSALRQAGGEQYF
TGCAGTGCTCTGAGACAGGCTGGGGGCGAGCAGTACTTC
>TRBV4-1|TRBD2|many|TRBJ2-1
CASSRREPRTGDEQFF
TGCGCCAGCAGCAGGCGGGAGCCGCGAACAGGCGATGAGCAGTTCTTC
>TRBV27|TRBD2|once|TRBJ2-7
CASSSRLAGGNSYEQYF
TGTGCCAGCAGTTCTCGACTAGCGGGAGGTAACTCCTACGAGCAGTACTTC
>TRBV28|NA|NA|TRBJ1-5
CASSLAGMGNQPQHF
TGTGCCAGCAGTTTAGCGGGGATGGGGAATCAGCCCCAGCATTTT
>TRBV10-3|TRBD1|few|TRBJ1-2
CAISEAQQGPNYGYTF
TGTGCCATCAGCGAAGCCCAACAGGGGCCTAACTATGGCTACACCTTC